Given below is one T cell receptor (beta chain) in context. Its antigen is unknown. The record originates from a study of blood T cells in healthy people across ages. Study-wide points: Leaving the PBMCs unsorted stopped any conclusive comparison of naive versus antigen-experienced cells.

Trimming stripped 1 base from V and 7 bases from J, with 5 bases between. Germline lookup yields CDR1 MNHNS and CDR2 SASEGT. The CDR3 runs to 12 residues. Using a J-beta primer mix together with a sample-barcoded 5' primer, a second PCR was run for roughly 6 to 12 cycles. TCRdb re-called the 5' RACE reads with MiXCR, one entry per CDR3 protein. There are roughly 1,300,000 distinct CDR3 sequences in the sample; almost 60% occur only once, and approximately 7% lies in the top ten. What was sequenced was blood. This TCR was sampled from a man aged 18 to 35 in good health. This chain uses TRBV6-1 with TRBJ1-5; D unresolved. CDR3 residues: CASSEVLQPQHF. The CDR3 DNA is TGTGCCAGCAGTGAAGTTTTGCAGCCCCAGCATTTT.